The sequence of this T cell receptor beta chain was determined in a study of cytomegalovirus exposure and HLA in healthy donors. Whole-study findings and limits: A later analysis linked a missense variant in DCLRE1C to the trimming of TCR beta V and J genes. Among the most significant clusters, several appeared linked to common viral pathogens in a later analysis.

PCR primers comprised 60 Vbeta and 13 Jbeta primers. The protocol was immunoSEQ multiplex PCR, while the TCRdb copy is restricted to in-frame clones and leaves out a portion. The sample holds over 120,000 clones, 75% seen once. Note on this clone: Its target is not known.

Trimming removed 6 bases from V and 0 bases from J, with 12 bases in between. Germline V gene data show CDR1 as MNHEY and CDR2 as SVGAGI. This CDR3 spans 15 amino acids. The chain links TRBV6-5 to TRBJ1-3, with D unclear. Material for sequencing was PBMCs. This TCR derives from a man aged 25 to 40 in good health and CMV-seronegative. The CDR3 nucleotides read TGTGCCAGCAGATCCCCGGCGGCCTCTGGAAACACCATATATTTT. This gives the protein CASRSPAASGNTIYF.